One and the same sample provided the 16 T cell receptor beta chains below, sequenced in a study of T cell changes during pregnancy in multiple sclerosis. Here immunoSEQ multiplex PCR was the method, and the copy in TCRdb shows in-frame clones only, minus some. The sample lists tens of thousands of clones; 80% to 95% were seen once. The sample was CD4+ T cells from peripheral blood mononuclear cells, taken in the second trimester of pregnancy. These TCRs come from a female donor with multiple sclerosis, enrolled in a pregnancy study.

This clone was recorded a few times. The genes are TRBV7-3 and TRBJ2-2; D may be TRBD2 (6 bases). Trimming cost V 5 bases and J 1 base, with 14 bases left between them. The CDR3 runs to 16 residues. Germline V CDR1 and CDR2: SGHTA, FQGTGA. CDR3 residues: CASSHPGLENTGELFF. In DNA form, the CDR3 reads TGTGCCAGCAGCCACCCGGGACTGGAGAACACCGGGGAGCTGTTTTTT. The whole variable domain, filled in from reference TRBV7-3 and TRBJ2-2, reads GAGVSQTPSNKVTEKGKYVELRCDPISGHTALYWYRQSLGQGPEFLIYFQGTGAADDSGLPNDRFFAVRPEGSVSTLKIQRTERGDSAVYLCASSHPGLENTGELFFGEGSRLTVL.

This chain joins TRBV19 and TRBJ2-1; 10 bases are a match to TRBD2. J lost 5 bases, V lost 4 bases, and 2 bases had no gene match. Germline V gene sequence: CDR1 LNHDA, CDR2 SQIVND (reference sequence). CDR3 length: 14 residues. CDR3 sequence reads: CASSRLAGDNEQFF. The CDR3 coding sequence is TGTGCCAGTAGTAGACTAGCGGGTGACAATGAGCAGTTCTTC. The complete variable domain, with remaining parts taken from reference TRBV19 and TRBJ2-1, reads DGGITQSPKYLFRKEGQNVTLSCEQNLNHDAMYWYRQDPGQGLRLIYYSQIVNDFQKGDIAEGYSVSREKKESFPLTVTSAQKNPTAFYLCASSRLAGDNEQFFGPGTRLTVL.

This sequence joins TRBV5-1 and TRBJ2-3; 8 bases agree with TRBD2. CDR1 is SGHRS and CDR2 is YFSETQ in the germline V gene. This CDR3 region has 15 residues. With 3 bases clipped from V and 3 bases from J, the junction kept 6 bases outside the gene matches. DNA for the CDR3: TGCGCCAGCAGCTCCGGGACTAGAGAGACAGATACGCAGTATTTT. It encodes CASSSGTRETDTQYF. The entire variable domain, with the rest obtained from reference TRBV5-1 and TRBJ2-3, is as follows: KAGVTQTPRYLIKTRGQQVTLSCSPISGHRSVSWYQQTPGQGLQFLFEYFSETQRNKGNFPGRFSGRQFSNSRSEMNVSTLELGDSALYLCASSSGTRETDTQYFGPGTRLTVL.

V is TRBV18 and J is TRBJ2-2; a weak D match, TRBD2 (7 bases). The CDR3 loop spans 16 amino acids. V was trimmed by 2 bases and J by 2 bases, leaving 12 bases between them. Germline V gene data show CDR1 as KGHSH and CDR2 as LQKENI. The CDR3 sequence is CASSPGRGPNTGELFF. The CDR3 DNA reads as TGTGCCAGCTCACCAGGGCGGGGGCCCAACACCGGGGAGCTGTTTTTT.

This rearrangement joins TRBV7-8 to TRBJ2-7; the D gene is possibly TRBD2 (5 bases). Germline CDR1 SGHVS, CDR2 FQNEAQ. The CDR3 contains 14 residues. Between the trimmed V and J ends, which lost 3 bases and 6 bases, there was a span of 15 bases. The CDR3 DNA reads TGTGCCAGCAGCTTTATACCTAGCCAAGGCGAGCAGTACTTC. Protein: CASSFIPSQGEQYF.

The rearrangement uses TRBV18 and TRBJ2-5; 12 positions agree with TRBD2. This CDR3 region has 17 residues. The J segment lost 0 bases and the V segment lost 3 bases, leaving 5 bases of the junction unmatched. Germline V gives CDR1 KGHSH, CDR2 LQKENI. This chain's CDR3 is CASSPRTSGTYQETQYF. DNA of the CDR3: TGTGCCAGCTCACCTCGGACTAGCGGGACCTACCAAGAGACCCAGTACTTC.

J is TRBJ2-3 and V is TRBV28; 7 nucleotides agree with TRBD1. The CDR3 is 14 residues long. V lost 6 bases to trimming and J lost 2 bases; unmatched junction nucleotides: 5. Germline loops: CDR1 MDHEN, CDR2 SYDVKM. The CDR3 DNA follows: TGTGCCAGCAGCCGGGACAGTTACACAGATACGCAGTATTTT. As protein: CASSRDSYTDTQYF. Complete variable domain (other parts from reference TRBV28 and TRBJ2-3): DVKVTQSSRYLVKRTGEKVFLECVQDMDHENMFWYRQDPGLGLRLIYFSYDVKMKEKGDIPEGYSVSREKKERFSLILESASTNQTSMYLCASSRDSYTDTQYFGPGTRLTVL.

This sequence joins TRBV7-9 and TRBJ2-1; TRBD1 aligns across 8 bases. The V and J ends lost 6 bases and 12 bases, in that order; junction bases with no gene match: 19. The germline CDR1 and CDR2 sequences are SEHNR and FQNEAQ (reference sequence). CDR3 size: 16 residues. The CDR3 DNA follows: TGTGCCAGCAGACCAGGACAGGGAATCCCCCCTCTAGGGCAGTTCTTC. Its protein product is CASRPGQGIPPLGQFF.

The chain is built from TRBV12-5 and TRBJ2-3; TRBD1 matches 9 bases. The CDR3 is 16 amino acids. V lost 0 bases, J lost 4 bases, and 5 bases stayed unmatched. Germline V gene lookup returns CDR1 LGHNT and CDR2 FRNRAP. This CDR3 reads CASGLVLQGASDTQYF. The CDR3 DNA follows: TGTGCTAGTGGTTTGGTGCTACAGGGGGCATCAGATACGCAGTATTTT.

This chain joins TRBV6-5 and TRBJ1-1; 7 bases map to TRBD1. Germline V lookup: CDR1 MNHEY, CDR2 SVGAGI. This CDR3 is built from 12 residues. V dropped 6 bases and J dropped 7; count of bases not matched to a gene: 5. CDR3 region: CASRQGVNEAFF. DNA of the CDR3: TGTGCCAGCAGGCAGGGGGTTAATGAAGCTTTCTTT.

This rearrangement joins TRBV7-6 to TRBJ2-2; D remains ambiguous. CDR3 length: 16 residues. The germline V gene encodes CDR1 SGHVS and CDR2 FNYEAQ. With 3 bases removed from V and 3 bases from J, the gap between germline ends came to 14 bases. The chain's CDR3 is CASSFLPGRYTGELFF. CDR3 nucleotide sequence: TGTGCCAGCAGCTTCCTTCCGGGTCGGTACACCGGGGAGCTGTTTTTT. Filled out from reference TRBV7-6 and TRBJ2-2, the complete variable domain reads GAGVSQSPRYKVTKRGQDVALRCDPISGHVSLYWYRQALGQGPEFLTYFNYEAQQDKSGLPNDRFSAERPEGSISTLTIQRTEQRDSAMYRCASSFLPGRYTGELFFGEGSRLTVL.

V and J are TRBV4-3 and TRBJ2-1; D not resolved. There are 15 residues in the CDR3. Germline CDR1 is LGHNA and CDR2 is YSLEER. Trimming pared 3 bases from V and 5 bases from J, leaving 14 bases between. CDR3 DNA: TGCGCCAGCAGCCACTCACAGTATCCCGACAATGAGCAGTTCTTC. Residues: CASSHSQYPDNEQFF.

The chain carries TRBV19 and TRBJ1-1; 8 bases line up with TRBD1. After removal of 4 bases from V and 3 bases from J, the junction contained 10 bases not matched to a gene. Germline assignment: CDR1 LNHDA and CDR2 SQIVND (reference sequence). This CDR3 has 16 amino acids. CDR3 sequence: CASSTRPKTGDTEAFF. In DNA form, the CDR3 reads TGTGCCAGTAGTACCCGTCCCAAGACAGGGGACACTGAAGCTTTCTTT. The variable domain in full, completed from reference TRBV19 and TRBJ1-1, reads DGGITQSPKYLFRKEGQNVTLSCEQNLNHDAMYWYRQDPGQGLRLIYYSQIVNDFQKGDIAEGYSVSREKKESFPLTVTSAQKNPTAFYLCASSTRPKTGDTEAFFGQGTRLTVV.

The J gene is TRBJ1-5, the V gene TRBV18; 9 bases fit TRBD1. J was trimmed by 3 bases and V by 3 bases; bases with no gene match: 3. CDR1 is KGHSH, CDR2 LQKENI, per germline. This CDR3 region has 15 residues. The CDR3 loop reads CASSPGTGFNQPQHF. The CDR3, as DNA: TGTGCCAGCTCACCCGGGACAGGGTTCAATCAGCCCCAGCATTTT.

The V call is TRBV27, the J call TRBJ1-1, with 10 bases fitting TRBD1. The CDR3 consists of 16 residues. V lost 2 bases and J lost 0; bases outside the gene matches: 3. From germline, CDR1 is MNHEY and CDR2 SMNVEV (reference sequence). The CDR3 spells CASSLDRGHLNTEAFF. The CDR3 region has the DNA TGTGCCAGCAGTTTAGACAGGGGGCACCTGAACACTGAAGCTTTCTTT.

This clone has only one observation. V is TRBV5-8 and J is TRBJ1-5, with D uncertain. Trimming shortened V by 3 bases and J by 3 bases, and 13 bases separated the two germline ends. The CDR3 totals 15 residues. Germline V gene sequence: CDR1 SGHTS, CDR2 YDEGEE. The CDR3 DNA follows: TGTGCCAGCAGCTCCGAGGCAGCTTTCAATCAGCCCCAGCATTTT. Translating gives CASSSEAAFNQPQHF.